These T cell receptor beta chains were read from a single sample in a study of blood T cells in healthy people across ages. One entry per CDR3 protein, called by TCRdb with MiXCR from the 5' RACE reads. The repertoire holds hundreds of thousands of distinct CDR3 sequences, with approximately 25% as singletons. The data were also submitted as part of a second study, on T cells of mothers and their children.

Sample: blood. Every receptor here comes from a boy between 10 and 17 years old in good health. The CDR3 runs from the conserved cysteine through the conserved F or W. D genes are given only for firm matches. Part of the rows lack a size; the others show once, few, many or a class for expanded clones.

few	TRBD1	TRBV28	TRBJ2-7	TGTGCCAGCAGTGACCGAGGGGGCCCCTACGAGCAGTACTTC	CASSDRGGPYEQYF
-	TRBD2	TRBV25-1	TRBJ2-5	TGTGCCAGCAGCCGACACACCGCACCGCGGGAGCAGTACTTC	CASSRHTAPREQYF
-	TRBD1	TRBV28	TRBJ2-3	TGTGCCAGCAGCACGACAGGGCCTGATACGCAGTATTTT	CASSTTGPDTQYF
-	TRBD2	TRBV7-2	TRBJ2-7	TGTGCCAGCTCTCTTGGGTGGGGGGGCTACGAGCAGTACTTC	CASSLGWGGYEQYF
-	TRBD1	TRBV20-1	TRBJ2-7	TGCAGTGTTAGGGAAGAAGGGACAGGGGTCTACGAGCAGTACTTC	CSVREEGTGVYEQYF
-	TRBD2	TRBV6-2/TRBV6-3	TRBJ2-3	TGTGCCAGCAGTAGCGGGAAACACACAGATACGCAGTATTTT	CASSSGKHTDTQYF
-	-	TRBV12-3/TRBV12-4	TRBJ1-4	TGTGCCAGTGGTCGGGGGCTAGCAACTAATGAAAAACTGTTTTTT	CASGRGLATNEKLFF
-	TRBD2	TRBV20-1	TRBJ2-3	TGCAGTGCTACGGCGGGGGATGTGGCGTATTTT	CSATAGDVAYF
-	-	TRBV7-9	TRBJ2-5	TGTGCCAGCAGCTTAGAGGGGGTCCGAGAGACCCAGTACTTC	CASSLEGVRETQYF
-	-	TRBV6-2/TRBV6-3	TRBJ2-7	TGTGCCAGCAGTTACATCCAGGGCTCCTACGAGCAGTACTTC	CASSYIQGSYEQYF
many	-	TRBV5-1	TRBJ2-7	TGCGCCAGCAGCTTGGCCGGCAACGAGCAGTACTTC	CASSLAGNEQYF
few	-	TRBV6-2/TRBV6-3	TRBJ2-7	TGTGCCAGCCTCAGTTTCTCCTACGAGCAGTACTTC	CASLSFSYEQYF
few	-	TRBV28	TRBJ1-1	TGTGCCACCTCCCTCCGCCTAGTGGTCACTGAAGCTTTCTTT	CATSLRLVVTEAFF
few	-	TRBV9	TRBJ1-1	TGTGCCAGCAGCCAGACCGACAGTGAAAACACTGAAGCTTTCTTT	CASSQTDSENTEAFF
few	TRBD2	TRBV6-1	TRBJ2-7	TGTGCCAGCAGTGATACGTTTTGGAGGGGAGGGTCCGAGCAGTACTTC	CASSDTFWRGGSEQYF
-	-	TRBV4-1	TRBJ1-2	TGCGCCAGCAGGCCCTACATGTCTTCGGGAGACTACACCTTC	CASRPYMSSGDYTF